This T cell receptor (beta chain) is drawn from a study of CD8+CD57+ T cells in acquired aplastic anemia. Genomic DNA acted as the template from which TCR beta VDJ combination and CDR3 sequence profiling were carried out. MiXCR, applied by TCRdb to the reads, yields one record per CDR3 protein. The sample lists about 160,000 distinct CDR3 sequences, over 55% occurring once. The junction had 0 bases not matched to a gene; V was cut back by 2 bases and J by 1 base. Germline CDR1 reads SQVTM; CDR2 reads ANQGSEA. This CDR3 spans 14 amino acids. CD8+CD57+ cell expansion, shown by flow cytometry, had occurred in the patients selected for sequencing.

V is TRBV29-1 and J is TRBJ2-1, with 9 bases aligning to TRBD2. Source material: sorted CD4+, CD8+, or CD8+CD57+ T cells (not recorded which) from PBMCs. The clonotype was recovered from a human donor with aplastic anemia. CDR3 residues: CSVELAGSYNEQFF. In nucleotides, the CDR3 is TGCAGCGTTGAACTAGCGGGATCCTACAATGAGCAGTTCTTC.